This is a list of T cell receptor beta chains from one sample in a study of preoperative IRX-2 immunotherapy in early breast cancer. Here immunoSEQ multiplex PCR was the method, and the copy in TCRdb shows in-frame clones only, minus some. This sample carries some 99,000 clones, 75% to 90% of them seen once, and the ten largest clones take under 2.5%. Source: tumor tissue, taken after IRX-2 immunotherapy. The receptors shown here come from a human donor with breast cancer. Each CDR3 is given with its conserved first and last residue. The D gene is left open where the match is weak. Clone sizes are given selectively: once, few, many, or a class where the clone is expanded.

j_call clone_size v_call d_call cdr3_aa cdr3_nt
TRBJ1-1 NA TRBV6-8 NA CASSFLDRRTEAFF TGTGCCAGCAGTTTTCTCGATAGGCGGACTGAAGCTTTCTTT
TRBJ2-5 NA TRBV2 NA CASSEAGVGETQYF TGTGCCAGCAGTGAAGCTGGGGTGGGGGAGACCCAGTACTTC
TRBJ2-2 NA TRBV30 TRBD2 CASGSGRNTGELFF TGTGCCTCCGGTAGCGGGAGGAACACCGGGGAGCTGTTTTTT
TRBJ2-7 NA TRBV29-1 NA CSVVDSYYEQYF TGCAGCGTTGTCGACAGTTACTACGAGCAGTACTTC
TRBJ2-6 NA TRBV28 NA CASNSGSGANVLTF TGTGCCAGCAACTCAGGGTCTGGGGCCAACGTCCTGACTTTC
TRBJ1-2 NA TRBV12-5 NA CASGFSAFNYGYTF TGTGCTAGTGGTTTCTCTGCCTTTAACTATGGCTACACCTTC
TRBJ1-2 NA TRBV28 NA CASSSPWRTTGAYGYTF TGTGCCAGCAGCTCCCCGTGGAGAACGACAGGTGCCTATGGCTACACCTTC
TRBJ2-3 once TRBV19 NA CASSFDRGGITDTQYF TGTGCCAGTAGTTTCGACAGAGGGGGAATCACAGATACGCAGTATTTT
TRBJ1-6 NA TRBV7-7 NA CASRPGGYNSPLHF TGTGCCAGCAGACCCGGGGGGTATAATTCACCCCTCCACTTT
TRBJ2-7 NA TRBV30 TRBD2 CAWNLRAGGAYEQYF TGTGCCTGGAACCTAAGGGCGGGAGGCGCCTACGAGCAGTACTTC
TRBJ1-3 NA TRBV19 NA CASSGGQNSGNTIYF TGTGCCAGTAGCGGAGGACAGAACTCTGGAAACACCATATATTTT
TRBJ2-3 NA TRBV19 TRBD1 CASSLGQRTDTQYF TGTGCCAGTAGTTTGGGACAGCGCACAGATACGCAGTATTTT
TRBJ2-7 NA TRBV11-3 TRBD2 CASSSLTSGGPREQYF TGTGCCAGCAGCTCCCTAACTAGCGGAGGGCCTCGGGAGCAGTACTTC
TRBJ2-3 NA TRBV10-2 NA CASRVNTDTQYF TGCGCCAGCCGTGTGAACACAGATACGCAGTATTTT
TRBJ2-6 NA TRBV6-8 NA CASSESGANVLTF TGTGCCAGCAGTGAGTCTGGGGCCAACGTCCTGACTTTC
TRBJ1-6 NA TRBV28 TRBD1 CASSGGDSPLHF TGTGCCAGCTCAGGGGGCGATTCACCCCTCCACTTT
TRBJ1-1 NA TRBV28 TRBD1 CASSFQRQGSHMNTEAFF TGTGCCAGCAGTTTTCAGAGACAGGGGTCCCACATGAACACTGAAGCTTTCTTT
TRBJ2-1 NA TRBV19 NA CASSIPTDEQFF TGTGCCAGTAGTATCCCTACGGATGAGCAGTTCTTC
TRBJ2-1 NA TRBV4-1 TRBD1 CTSSQDISGTGGLRRIDEQFF TGCACCAGCAGCCAAGATATTTCCGGGACAGGGGGCTTGCGGCGGATCGATGAGCAGTTCTTC
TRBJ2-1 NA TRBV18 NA CASSPLGGSLNEQFF TGTGCCAGCTCACCATTAGGGGGGAGTCTAAATGAGCAGTTCTTC
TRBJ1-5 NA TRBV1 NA CASSHLTGSQPQHF TGCGCCAGCAGCCACCTCACAGGGAGTCAGCCCCAGCATTTT
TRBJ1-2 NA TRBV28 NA CASSFRTNYGYTF TGTGCCAGCAGTTTCAGGACAAACTATGGCTACACCTTC
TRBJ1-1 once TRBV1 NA CASSRGGLIPENTEAFF TGCGCCAGCAGCAGAGGGGGTCTAATCCCGGAGAACACTGAAGCTTTCTTT
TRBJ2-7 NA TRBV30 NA CAFRLGNSYEQYF TGTGCCTTTAGATTAGGAAATAGCTACGAGCAGTACTTC
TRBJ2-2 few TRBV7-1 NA CASSLSPTGELFF TGTGCCAGCAGCTTATCGCCCACCGGGGAGCTGTTTTTT
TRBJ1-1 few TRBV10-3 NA CAISELFGGVSFF TGTGCCATCAGTGAGCTTTTTGGGGGGGTTTCTTTCTTT
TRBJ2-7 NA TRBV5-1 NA CASSINRDLRYEQYF TGCGCCAGCAGCATAAACCGGGACCTTCGCTACGAGCAGTACTTC
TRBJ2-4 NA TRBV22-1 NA CASSLSSGQNQYF TGTGCCAGCAGTTTATCTAGCGGCCAAAATCAGTACTTC
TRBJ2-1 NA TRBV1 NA CASSQASGSNNEQFF TGCGCCAGCAGCCAAGCCAGCGGGAGCAACAATGAGCAGTTCTTC
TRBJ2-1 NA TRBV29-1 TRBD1 CSGVQGYSYNEQFF TGCAGCGGAGTACAGGGGTACTCCTACAATGAGCAGTTCTTC
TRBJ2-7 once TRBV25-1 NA CASSGGLHYEQYF TGTGCCAGCAGTGGGGGGCTGCACTACGAGCAGTACTTC
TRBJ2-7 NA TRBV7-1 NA CASSLAGDFESEQYF TGTGCCAGCAGCTTGGCCGGGGACTTCGAAAGCGAGCAGTACTTC
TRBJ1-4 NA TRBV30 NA CAYQFNRVEKLFF TGTGCCTATCAATTCAACAGGGTTGAAAAACTGTTTTTT
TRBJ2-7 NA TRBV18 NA CASSPGGLGSYEQYF TGTGCCAGCTCACCGGGGGGGCTGGGGAGCTACGAGCAGTACTTC
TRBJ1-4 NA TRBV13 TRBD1 CASSGTGQGAEKLFF TGTGCCAGCAGCGGGACCGGACAGGGGGCGGAAAAACTGTTTTTT
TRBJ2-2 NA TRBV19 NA CASSISLNTGELFF TGTGCCAGTAGTATATCTCTGAACACCGGGGAGCTGTTTTTT
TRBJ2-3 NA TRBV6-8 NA CASSDQRGTTDTQYF TGTGCCAGCAGTGACCAGAGGGGGACCACAGATACGCAGTATTTT
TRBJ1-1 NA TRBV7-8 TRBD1 CASSRQGNTEAFF TGTGCCAGCAGCCGACAGGGGAATACTGAAGCTTTCTTT
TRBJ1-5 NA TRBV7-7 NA CASSLRAGDQPQHF TGTGCCAGCAGCTTAAGGGCAGGGGATCAGCCCCAGCATTTT
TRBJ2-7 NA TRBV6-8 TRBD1 CASRVTGSYEQYF TGTGCCAGCAGAGTGACAGGGAGCTACGAGCAGTACTTC
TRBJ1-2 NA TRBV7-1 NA CASSPLPGHHYGYTF TGTGCCAGCAGCCCCCTCCCGGGACACCACTATGGCTACACCTTC
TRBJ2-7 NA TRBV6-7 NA CASSYGTPAAYEQYF TGTGCCAGCAGTTACGGGACACCAGCCGCCTACGAGCAGTACTTC
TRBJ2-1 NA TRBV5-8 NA CASSFPGENEQFF TGTGCCAGCAGCTTCCCGGGAGAAAATGAGCAGTTCTTC
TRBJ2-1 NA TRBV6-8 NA CASSYYLSRGAYNEQFF TGTGCCAGCAGTTACTATTTAAGTCGAGGGGCCTACAATGAGCAGTTCTTC
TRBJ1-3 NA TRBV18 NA CASSPPSGDLSGNTIYF TGTGCCAGCTCACCACCATCAGGGGACCTCTCTGGAAACACCATATATTTT
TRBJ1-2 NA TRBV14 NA CASSHTGNYGYTF TGTGCCAGCAGCCATACAGGGAACTATGGCTACACCTTC
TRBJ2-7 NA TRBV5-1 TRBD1 CASSSGGGQTYEQYF TGCGCCAGCAGCTCCGGTGGGGGACAGACCTACGAGCAGTACTTC
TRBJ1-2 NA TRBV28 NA CASSYAGAYGYTF TGTGCCAGCAGCTACGCAGGGGCCTATGGCTACACCTTC
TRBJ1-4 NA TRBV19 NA CASSIGADGKLFF TGTGCCAGTAGTATCGGGGCGGACGGAAAACTGTTTTTT
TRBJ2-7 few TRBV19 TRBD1 CASSSARDRVAEQYF TGTGCCAGTAGTAGCGCGCGGGACAGGGTGGCCGAGCAGTACTTC
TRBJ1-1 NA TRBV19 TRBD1 CASIAPTGRHTEAFF TGTGCCAGTATTGCCCCGACAGGGAGGCACACTGAAGCTTTCTTT
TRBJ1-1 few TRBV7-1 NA CASSLGRHTEAFF TGTGCCAGCAGCTTAGGGCGGCACACTGAAGCTTTCTTT
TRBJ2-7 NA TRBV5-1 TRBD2 CASSPGAGTTYEQYF TGCGCCAGCAGCCCCGGCGCCGGGACTACCTACGAGCAGTACTTC
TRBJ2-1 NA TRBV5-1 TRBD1 CASTHQQGGILSVYNEQFF TGCGCCAGCACCCACCAACAGGGGGGAATTTTGTCGGTTTACAATGAGCAGTTCTTC
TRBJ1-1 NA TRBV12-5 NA CASAVGTVNTEAFF TGTGCTAGTGCCGTCGGGACGGTGAACACTGAAGCTTTCTTT